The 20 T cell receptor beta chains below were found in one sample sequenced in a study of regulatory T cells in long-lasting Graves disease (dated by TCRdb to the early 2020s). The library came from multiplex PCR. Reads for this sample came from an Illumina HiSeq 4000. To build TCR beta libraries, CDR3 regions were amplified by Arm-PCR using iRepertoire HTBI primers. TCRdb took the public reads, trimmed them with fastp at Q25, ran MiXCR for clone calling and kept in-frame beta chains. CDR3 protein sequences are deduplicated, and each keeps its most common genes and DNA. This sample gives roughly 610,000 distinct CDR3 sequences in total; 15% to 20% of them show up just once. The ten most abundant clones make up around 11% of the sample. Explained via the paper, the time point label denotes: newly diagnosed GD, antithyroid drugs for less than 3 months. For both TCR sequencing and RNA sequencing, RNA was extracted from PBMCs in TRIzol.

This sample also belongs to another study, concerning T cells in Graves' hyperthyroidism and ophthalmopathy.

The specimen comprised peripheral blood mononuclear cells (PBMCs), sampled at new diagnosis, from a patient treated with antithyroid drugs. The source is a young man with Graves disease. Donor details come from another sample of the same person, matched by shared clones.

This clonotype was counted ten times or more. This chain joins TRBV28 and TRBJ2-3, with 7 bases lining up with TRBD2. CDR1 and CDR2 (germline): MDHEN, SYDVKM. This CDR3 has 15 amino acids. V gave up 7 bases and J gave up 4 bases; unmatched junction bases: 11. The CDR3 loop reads CASTLLRGGADTQYF. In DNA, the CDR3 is TGTGCCAGCACCTTACTAAGGGGAGGGGCAGATACGCAGTATTTT.

The CDR3 is CSVGRWDGSATEAFF. The DNA of the CDR3 is TGCAGCGTTGGTCGTTGGGACGGATCTGCCACTGAAGCTTTCTTT. The chain carries TRBV29-1 and TRBJ1-1; D perhaps matches TRBD1 (5 bases). This CDR3 spans 15 amino acids. Germline values: CDR1 SQVTM, CDR2 ANQGSEA. Trimming took 4 bases from V and 4 from J, leaving 19 bases between them.

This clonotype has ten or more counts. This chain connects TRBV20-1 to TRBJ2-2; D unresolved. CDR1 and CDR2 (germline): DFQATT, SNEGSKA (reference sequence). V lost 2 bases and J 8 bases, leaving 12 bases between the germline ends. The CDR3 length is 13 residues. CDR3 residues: CSARRQTIGELFF. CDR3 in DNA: TGCAGTGCTAGAAGGCAGACGATTGGGGAGCTGTTTTTT.

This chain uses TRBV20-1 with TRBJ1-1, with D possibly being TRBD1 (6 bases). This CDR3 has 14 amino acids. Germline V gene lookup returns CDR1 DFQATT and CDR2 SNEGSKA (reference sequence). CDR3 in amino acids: CRGGGAVRDTEAFF. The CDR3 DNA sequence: TGCAGGGGGGGGGGCGCGGTACGGGACACTGAAGCTTTCTTT.

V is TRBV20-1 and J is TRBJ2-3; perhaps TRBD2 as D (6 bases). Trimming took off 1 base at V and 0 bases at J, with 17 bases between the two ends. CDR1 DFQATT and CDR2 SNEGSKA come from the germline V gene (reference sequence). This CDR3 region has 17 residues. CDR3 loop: CSARVKHGRGSTDTQYF. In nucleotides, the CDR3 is TGCAGTGCTAGAGTCAAACACGGGAGAGGGAGCACAGATACGCAGTATTTT.

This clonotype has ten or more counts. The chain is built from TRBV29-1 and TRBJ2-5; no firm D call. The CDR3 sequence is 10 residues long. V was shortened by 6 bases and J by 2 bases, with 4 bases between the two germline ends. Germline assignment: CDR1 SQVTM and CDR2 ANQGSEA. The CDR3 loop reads CSVQQETQYF. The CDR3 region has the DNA TGCAGCGTCCAACAAGAGACCCAGTACTTC.

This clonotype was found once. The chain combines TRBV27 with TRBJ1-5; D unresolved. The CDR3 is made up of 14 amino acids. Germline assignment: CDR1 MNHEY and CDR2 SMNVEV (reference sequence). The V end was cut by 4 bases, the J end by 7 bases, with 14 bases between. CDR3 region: CASSSAGTWQPQHF. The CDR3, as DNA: TGTGCCAGCAGTTCAGCCGGCACTTGGCAGCCCCAGCATTTT.

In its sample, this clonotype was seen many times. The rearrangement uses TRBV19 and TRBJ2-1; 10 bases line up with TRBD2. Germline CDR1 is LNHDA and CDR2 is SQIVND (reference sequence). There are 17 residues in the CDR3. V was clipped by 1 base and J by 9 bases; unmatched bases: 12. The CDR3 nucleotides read TGTGCCAGTAGTATAGGTGCTAGCGGGGGATCCAGGGGTGAGCAGTTCTTC. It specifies CASSIGASGGSRGEQFF.

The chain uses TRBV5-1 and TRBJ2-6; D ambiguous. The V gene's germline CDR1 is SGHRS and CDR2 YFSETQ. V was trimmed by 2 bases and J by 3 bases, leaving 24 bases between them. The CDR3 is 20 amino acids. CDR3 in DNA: TGCGCCAGCAGCTTAGCAGTCTCCTTTGAACTCTTAAGTGGGGCCAACGTCCTGACTTTC. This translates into CASSLAVSFELLSGANVLTF.

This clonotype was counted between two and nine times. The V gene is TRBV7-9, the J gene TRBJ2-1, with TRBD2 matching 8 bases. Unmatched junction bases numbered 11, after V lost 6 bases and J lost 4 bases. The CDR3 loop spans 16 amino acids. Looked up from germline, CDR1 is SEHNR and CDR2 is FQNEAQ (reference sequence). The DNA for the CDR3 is TGTGCCAGCAGACTGTCCGGGACTAGTTCGTACAATGAGCAGTTCTTC. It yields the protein CASRLSGTSSYNEQFF.

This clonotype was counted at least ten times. The CDR3 sequence is CASSHTGSTEAFF. CDR3 nucleotides: TGTGCCAGCAGTCATACAGGGAGCACTGAAGCTTTCTTT. The chain couples TRBV5-5 to TRBJ1-1; possibly TRBD1 for D (6 bases). Germline loops: CDR1 SGHKS, CDR2 YYEKEE (reference sequence). CDR3 length: 13 residues. V lost 5 bases and J 4 bases, leaving 12 bases between the germline ends.

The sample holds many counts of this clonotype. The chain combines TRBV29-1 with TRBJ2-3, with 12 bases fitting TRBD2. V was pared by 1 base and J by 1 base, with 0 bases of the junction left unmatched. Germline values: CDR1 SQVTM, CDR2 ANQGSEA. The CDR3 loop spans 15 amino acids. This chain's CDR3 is CSVEGLAGGTDTQYF. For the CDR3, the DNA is TGCAGCGTTGAAGGACTAGCGGGAGGCACAGATACGCAGTATTTT.

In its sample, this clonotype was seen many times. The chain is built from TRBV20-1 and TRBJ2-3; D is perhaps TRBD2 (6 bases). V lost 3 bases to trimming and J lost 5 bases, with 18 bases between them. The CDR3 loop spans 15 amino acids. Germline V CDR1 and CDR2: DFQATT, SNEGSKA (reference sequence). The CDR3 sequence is CSASFGSTSIDTQYF. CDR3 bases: TGCAGTGCTAGCTTTGGGTCGACTAGTATAGATACGCAGTATTTT.

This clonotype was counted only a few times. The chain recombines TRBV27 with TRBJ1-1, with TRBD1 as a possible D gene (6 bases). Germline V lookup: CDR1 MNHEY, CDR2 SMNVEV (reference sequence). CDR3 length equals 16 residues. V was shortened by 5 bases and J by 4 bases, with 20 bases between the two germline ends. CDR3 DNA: TGTGCCAGCAGTCCCGGGAGGGGGAATAGCGGCACTGAAGCTTTCTTT. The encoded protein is CASSPGRGNSGTEAFF.

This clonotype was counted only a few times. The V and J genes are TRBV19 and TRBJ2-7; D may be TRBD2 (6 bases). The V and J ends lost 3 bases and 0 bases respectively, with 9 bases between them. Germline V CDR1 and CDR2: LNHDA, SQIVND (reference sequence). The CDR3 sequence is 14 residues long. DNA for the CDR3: TGTGCCAGTAGTATCATGCGGGGCTCCTACGAGCAGTACTTC. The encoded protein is CASSIMRGSYEQYF.

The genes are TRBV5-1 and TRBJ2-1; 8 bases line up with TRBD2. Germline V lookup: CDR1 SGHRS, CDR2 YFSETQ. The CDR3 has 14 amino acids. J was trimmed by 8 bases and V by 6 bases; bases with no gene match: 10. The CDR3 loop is CASTGGTAFDEQFF. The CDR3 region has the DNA TGCGCCAGCACGGGGGGGACTGCTTTCGATGAGCAGTTCTTC.

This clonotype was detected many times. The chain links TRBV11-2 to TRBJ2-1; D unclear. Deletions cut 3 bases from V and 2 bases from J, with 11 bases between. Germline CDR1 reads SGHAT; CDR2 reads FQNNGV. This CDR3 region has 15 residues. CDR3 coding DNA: TGTGCCAGCAGCTTTGTTGGCGGCGCCTACAATGAGCAGTTCTTC. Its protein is CASSFVGGAYNEQFF.

The CDR3 protein is CASKLSGRGSEQYF. As DNA, the CDR3 is TGTGCCAGCAAATTAAGCGGGAGAGGTTCCGAGCAGTACTTC. The chain uses TRBV3-1 and TRBJ2-7; 8 bases are shared with TRBD2. Germline loops: CDR1 LGHDT, CDR2 YNNKEL (reference sequence). The J segment lost 6 bases and the V segment lost 7 bases, leaving 11 bases of the junction unmatched. The length of the CDR3 is 14 residues.

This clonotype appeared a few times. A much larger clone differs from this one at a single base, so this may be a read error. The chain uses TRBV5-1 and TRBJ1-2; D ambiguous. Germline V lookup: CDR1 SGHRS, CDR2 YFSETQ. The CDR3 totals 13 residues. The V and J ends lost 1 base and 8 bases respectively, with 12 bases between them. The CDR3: CASSLKAGLGYTF. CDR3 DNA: TGCGCCAGCAGCTTGAAGGCGGGTTTGGGCTACACCTTC.

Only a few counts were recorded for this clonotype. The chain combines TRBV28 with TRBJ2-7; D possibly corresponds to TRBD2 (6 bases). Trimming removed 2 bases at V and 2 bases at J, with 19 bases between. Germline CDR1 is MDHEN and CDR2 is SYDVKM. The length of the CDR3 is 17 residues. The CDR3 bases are TGTGCCAGCAGTTTACGCATTACCGGACTAACCCCCTACGAGCAGTACTTC. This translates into CASSLRITGLTPYEQYF.